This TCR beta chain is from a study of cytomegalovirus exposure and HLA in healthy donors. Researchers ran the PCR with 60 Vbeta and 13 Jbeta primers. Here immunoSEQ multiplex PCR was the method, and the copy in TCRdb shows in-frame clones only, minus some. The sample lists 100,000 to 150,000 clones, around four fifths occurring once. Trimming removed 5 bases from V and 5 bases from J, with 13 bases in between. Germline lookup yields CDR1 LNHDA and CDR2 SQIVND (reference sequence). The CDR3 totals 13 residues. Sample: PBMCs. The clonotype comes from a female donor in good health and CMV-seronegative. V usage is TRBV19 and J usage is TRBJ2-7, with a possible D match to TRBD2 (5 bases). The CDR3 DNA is TGTGCCAGTAGTCCCCCCCGCGGGCACGAGCAGTACTTC. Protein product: CASSPPRGHEQYF.